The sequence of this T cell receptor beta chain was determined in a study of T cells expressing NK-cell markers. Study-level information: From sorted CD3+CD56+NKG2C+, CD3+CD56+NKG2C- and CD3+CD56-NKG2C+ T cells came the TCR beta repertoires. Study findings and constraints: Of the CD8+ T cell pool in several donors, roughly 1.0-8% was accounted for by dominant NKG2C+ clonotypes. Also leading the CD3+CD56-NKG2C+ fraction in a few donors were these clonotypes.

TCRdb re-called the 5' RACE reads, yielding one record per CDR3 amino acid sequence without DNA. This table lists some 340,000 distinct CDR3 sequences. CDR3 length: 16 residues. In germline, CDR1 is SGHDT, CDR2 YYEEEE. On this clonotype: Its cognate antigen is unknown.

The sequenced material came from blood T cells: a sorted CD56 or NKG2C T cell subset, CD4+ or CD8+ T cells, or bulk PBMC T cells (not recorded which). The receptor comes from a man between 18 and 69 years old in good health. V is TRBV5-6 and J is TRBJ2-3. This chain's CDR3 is CASSLFGLAGTDTQYF. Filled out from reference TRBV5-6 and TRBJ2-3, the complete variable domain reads DAGVTQSPTHLIKTRGQQVTLRCSPKSGHDTVSWYQQALGQGPQFIFQYYEEEERQRGNFPDRFSGHQFPNYSSELNVNALLLGDSALYLCASSLFGLAGTDTQYFGPGTRLTVL.